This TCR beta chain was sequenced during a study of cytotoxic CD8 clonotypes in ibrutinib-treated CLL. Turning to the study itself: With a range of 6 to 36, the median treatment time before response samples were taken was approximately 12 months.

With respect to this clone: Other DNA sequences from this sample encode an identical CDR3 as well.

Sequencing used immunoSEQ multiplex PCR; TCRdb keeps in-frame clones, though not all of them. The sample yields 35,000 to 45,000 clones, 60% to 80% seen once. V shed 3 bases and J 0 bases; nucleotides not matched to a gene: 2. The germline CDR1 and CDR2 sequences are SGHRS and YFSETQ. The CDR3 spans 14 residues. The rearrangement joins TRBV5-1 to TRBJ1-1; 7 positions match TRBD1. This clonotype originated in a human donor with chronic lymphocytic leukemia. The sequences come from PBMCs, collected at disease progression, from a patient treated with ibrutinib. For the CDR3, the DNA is TGCGCCAGCAGCTCGGGACAGATGAACACTGAAGCTTTCTTT. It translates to CASSSGQMNTEAFF.